The 11 T cell receptor beta chains in this list originate from one sample, sequenced in a study of blood T cell repertoires in COVID-19 (dated by TCRdb to 2019 to 2021). Libraries were prepared through the immunoSEQ multiplex PCR assay. TCRdb stores this immuneACCESS table with in-frame sequences only. Part of the clones is absent; in the studies checked, under half of the shortfall reflects unresolved V genes, and no reason is known for the rest. This sample lists 150,000 to 200,000 clones; roughly four fifths were detected once. The top ten clonotypes cover about 7.1% of the sample. Sequenced input: peripheral blood. All receptors derive from a woman between 65 and 79 years old with COVID-19, enrolled during active disease.

The rearrangement links TRBV5-1 to TRBJ2-3, with D possibly TRBD2 on 6 matching bases. CDR1 SGHRS and CDR2 YFSETQ come from the germline V gene. V was shortened by 3 bases and J by 1 base, with 12 bases between the two germline ends. The CDR3 consists of 15 residues. The CDR3 DNA sequence: TGCGCCAGCAGCTCCGGGCGGGGCGGCACAGATACGCAGTATTTT. This codes for CASSSGRGGTDTQYF.

The V gene is TRBV19, the J gene TRBJ2-5; 9 positions agree with TRBD1. V trimming: 1 base; J trimming: 4 bases; junction bases outside the gene matches: 4. This CDR3 comprises 15 residues. Germline CDR1 reads LNHDA; CDR2 reads SQIVND (reference sequence). CDR3 DNA: TGTGCCAGTAGTATAGTCCGGACAGGGGCAGAGACCCAGTACTTC. It encodes CASSIVRTGAETQYF.

The J gene is TRBJ1-5, the V gene TRBV12-3 or TRBV12-4, with D maybe TRBD1 (6 bases). V lost 5 bases and J 2 bases, leaving 7 bases between the germline ends. CDR3 length equals 13 residues. CDR3 nucleotides: TGTGCCAGCAGTAGGACAGGCAATCAGCCCCAGCATTTT. Amino acid sequence: CASSRTGNQPQHF.

The chain combines TRBV20-1 with TRBJ1-1; D ambiguous. The CDR3 extends over 10 amino acids. V shed 8 bases and J shed 0 bases, with 4 bases lying between them. Germline V CDR1 and CDR2: DFQATT, SNEGSKA (reference sequence). For the CDR3, the DNA is TGCAGTTTCATGAACACTGAAGCTTTCTTT. Protein sequence: CSFMNTEAFF.

The V gene is TRBV7-3, the J gene TRBJ1-6; 7 bases match TRBD1. CDR1 and CDR2 from the germline V gene are SGHTA and FQGTGA. J lost 7 bases, V lost 3 bases, and 6 bases had no gene match. CDR3 length: 15 residues. CDR3 sequence reads: CASSLTGTANSPLHF. CDR3 coding DNA: TGTGCCAGCAGCTTGACCGGGACAGCAAATTCACCCCTCCACTTT. Combining the CDR3 with reference TRBV7-3 and TRBJ1-6 gives the whole variable domain GAGVSQTPSNKVTEKGKYVELRCDPISGHTALYWYRQSLGQGPEFLIYFQGTGAADDSGLPNDRFFAVRPEGSVSTLKIQRTERGDSAVYLCASSLTGTANSPLHFGNGTRLTVT.

V gene TRBV7-2 combines with J gene TRBJ2-5; 9 bases match TRBD2. Germline CDR1 SGHTA, CDR2 FQGNSA. Losses at the gene ends were 3 bases for V and 5 bases for J; bases not matched to a gene: 7. The length of the CDR3 is 15 residues. CDR3 in DNA: TGTGCCAGCAGCTTGTTAGCGGGAGTGCGGGAGACCCAGTACTTC. It encodes CASSLLAGVRETQYF.

As for this clone: Other nucleotide sequences from this sample produce the same CDR3. V and J are TRBV7-2 and TRBJ1-5; TRBD1 aligns across 10 bases. Looked up from germline, CDR1 is SGHTA and CDR2 is FQGNSA. After removal of 5 bases from V and 0 bases from J, the junction contained 4 bases not matched to a gene. The CDR3 length is 16 residues. CDR3 loop: CASSLTGGLSNQPQHF. The CDR3 region has the DNA TGTGCCAGCAGCCTGACAGGGGGCCTTAGCAATCAGCCCCAGCATTTT.

The J gene is TRBJ1-1, the V gene TRBV7-2; unclear D gene. The V gene's germline CDR1 is SGHTA and CDR2 FQGNSA. The CDR3 has 14 residues. Between the trimmed V and J ends, which lost 2 bases and 4 bases, there was a span of 11 bases. The CDR3 nucleotides are TGTGCCAGCAGCTTATCGAGAGTAAGCACTGAAGCTTTCTTT. Translating gives CASSLSRVSTEAFF.

The chain links TRBV19 to TRBJ2-5; D remains unclear. This CDR3 has 14 amino acids. V was cut by 2 bases and J by 1 base, with 8 bases left in between. The germline V gene has CDR1 LNHDA and CDR2 SQIVND (reference sequence). The CDR3 loop reads CASSIPRLQETQYF. CDR3 DNA sequence: TGTGCCAGTAGTATACCCCGACTCCAAGAGACCCAGTACTTC.

This chain connects TRBV30 to TRBJ1-4; D is unclear. The germline CDR1 and CDR2 sequences are GTSNPN and SVGIG (reference sequence). Trimming removed 4 bases at V and 4 bases at J, with 13 bases between. The CDR3 runs to 14 residues. This CDR3 is CAWTLGILNEKLFF. In DNA, the CDR3 is TGTGCCTGGACCCTCGGGATACTTAATGAAAAACTGTTTTTT.

The chain combines TRBV28 with TRBJ2-2; 13 nucleotides agree with TRBD2. Germline CDR1 reads MDHEN; CDR2 reads SYDVKM. The CDR3 contains 16 residues. The trim removed 8 bases at V and 1 base at J, leaving 4 bases unmatched. The CDR3 nucleotides read TGTGCCAGCCGAGGGACTAGCGGGATGAACACCGGGGAGCTGTTTTTT. Its translation: CASRGTSGMNTGELFF.